This is a list of T cell receptor beta chains from one sample in a study of human T cells and chemical hapten exposure. TCRdb fed the RACE reads into MiXCR, producing one record per CDR3 protein. The sample records just over 90,000 distinct CDR3 sequences, approximately 10% being singletons. The sequencing input was whole blood. These receptors all come from a female donor in good health. Some clones in this sample may be carry-over from other donors' samples. CDR3s include the opening cysteine and the closing phenylalanine or tryptophan. D genes are given only for firm matches. Not every row has a clone size; where given, it reads once, few, many or a size class.

>.|TRBJ1-1|TRBV20-1|many
CSARGRTEAFF
TGCAGTGCTAGAGGCCGCACTGAAGCTTTCTTT
>.|TRBJ1-1|TRBV5-6|many
CASSVQGNTEAFF
TGTGCCAGCAGCGTCCAGGGGAACACTGAAGCTTTCTTT
>TRBD1|TRBJ1-1|TRBV7-9|few
CASSATGGAGEAFF
TGTGCCAGCAGCGCAACAGGGGGCGCGGGTGAAGCTTTCTTT
>TRBD2|TRBJ2-5|TRBV7-2|.
CASSHPGLEVKETQYF
TGTGCCAGCAGCCACCCGGGACTAGAAGTCAAAGAGACCCAGTACTTC
>.|TRBJ2-7|TRBV5-1|few
CASSLGEWTYEQYF
TGCGCCAGCAGCTTGGGGGAATGGACCTACGAGCAGTACTTC
>TRBD2|TRBJ2-3|TRBV29-1|few
CSVEKGGRVVGTDTQYF
TGCAGCGTTGAAAAGGGCGGGAGAGTCGTGGGCACAGATACGCAGTATTTT
>TRBD1|TRBJ1-1|TRBV6-2/TRBV6-3|.
CASSYGTGYMNTEAFF
TGTGCCAGCAGTTACGGGACAGGGTATATGAACACTGAAGCTTTCTTT
>.|TRBJ2-2|TRBV9|.
CASSGGGGQPGELFF
TGTGCCAGCAGCGGAGGGGGTGGGCAGCCCGGGGAGCTGTTTTTT
>TRBD1|TRBJ2-3|TRBV7-2|few
CASSLAGTDSTDTQYF
TGTGCCAGCAGCTTAGCCGGGACAGATAGCACAGATACGCAGTATTTT
>TRBD1|TRBJ2-3|TRBV11-2|many
CASSHFSFGTDRTDTQYF
TGTGCCAGCAGCCATTTTAGTTTCGGGACAGATAGAACAGATACGCAGTATTTT